This T cell receptor (beta chain) was retrieved from a study of T cells in Graves' hyperthyroidism and ophthalmopathy. Comment on this clonotype: Its target is unknown. It may be a read error: a sequence one base away is much more abundant.

TCR beta CDR3 sequences were amplified from RNA transcripts. The HTBI primer set drove a first-round RT-PCR of the TCR CDR3. TCRdb analysed the multiplex PCR reads with MiXCR anew, one entry per CDR3 protein. The sample gives some 510,000 distinct CDR3 sequences, about half of which show up once; about 8.2% is in the top ten. CDR1 and CDR2 from the germline V gene are SQVTM and ANQGSEA. The CDR3 contains 12 residues. General study points: Onset of ophthalmopathy came a median approximately 6.9 months after the model predicted it.

Exclusion followed for patients with uncontrolled infection, other autoimmune disease, pregnancy or lactation. Diagnosing involved the use of clinical symptoms, serum thyroxine and TRAb, thyroid ultrasound and orbital computed tomography. The sequencing sample was made of peripheral blood or thyroid tissue (not recorded which). The gene calls are TRBV29-1 and TRBJ2-5; TRBD1 aligns across 7 bases. The clonotype comes from a woman under 30 with Graves' hyperthyroidism. In nucleotides, the CDR3 is TGCAGCGTCGGACAGGTGCAAGAGGCCCAGTACTTC. As protein: CSVGQVQEAQYF. The full variable domain, with the rest looked up from reference TRBV29-1 and TRBJ2-5, is SAVISQKPSRDICQRGTSLTIQCQVDSQVTMMFWYRQQPGQSLTLIATANQGSEATYESGFVIDKFPISRPNLTFSTLTVSNMSPEDSSIYLCSVGQVQEAQYFGPGTRLLVL.